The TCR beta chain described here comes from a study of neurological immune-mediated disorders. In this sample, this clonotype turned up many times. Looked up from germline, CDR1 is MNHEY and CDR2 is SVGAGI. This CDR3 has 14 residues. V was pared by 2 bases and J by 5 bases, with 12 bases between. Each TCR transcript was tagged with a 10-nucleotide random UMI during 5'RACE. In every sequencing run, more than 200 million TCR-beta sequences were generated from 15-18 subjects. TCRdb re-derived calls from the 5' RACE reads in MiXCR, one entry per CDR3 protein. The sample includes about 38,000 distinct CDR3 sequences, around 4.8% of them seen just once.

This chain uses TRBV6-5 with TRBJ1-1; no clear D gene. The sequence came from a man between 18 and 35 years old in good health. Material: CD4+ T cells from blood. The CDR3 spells CASSYIRTGTEAFF. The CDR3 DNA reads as TGTGCCAGCAGTTACATCCGAACTGGGACTGAAGCTTTCTTT.